The clone carrying this TCR beta chain was recorded only once. This sample stems from a study of blood T cell repertoires in COVID-19. Study context: Sources were T cells, B-cell-depleted T cells, or PBMCs; the material itself was cDNA or gDNA.

The method was immunoSEQ multiplex PCR; TCRdb's version includes in-frame clones alone and lacks a portion of them. The sample lists some 180,000 clones; more than 80% were seen once. Trimming cost V 1 base and J 2 bases, with 11 bases left between them. Germline V gene data show CDR1 as LNHDA and CDR2 as SQIVND (reference sequence). The CDR3 runs 15 residues. This chain links TRBV19 with TRBJ2-5, with D possibly matching TRBD2 (6 bases). This clonotype was obtained from a human donor in a cohort sampled during active COVID-19. The source material was peripheral blood. The CDR3 coding sequence is TGTGCCAGTAGTATAGCTCAGGGACTGCAAGAGACCCAGTACTTC. Protein: CASSIAQGLQETQYF.